These 10 T cell receptor beta chains originate from one sample sequenced in a study of blood T cell repertoires in COVID-19. Using immunoSEQ multiplex PCR, the repertoire was profiled, and TCRdb retains in-frame clones only, with some absent. Here the sample spans some 69,000 clones, roughly 80% being singletons. What was sequenced was peripheral blood. Receptor source: a man aged 55 to 69 with acute or convalescent COVID-19.

The count of this clone is one. The chain has TRBV7-9 and TRBJ1-1; D unclear. Germline V gene data show CDR1 as SEHNR and CDR2 as FQNEAQ (reference sequence). CDR3 length: 14 residues. The ends were cut back, 3 bases at V and 0 bases at J, with 8 bases in the middle. The CDR3 sequence is CASSLTLMNTEAFF. The CDR3 DNA reads as TGTGCCAGCAGCTTGACACTTATGAACACTGAAGCTTTCTTT.

This clone was found a few times. The chain couples TRBV6-5 to TRBJ2-7; 9 nucleotides match TRBD1. This CDR3 contains 13 residues. The germline CDR1 and CDR2 sequences are MNHEY and SVGAGI. V lost 10 bases, J lost 3 bases, and 7 bases stayed unmatched. The CDR3 DNA follows: TGTGCCACCTCCGGGACAGGGATCTACGAGCAGTACTTC. The encoded protein is CATSGTGIYEQYF.

The CDR3 bases are TGCAGCGTTGAAGCGGCAGGGAATGAAAAACTGTTTTTT. Translating gives CSVEAAGNEKLFF. The rearrangement links TRBV29-1 to TRBJ1-4; tentative D call: TRBD1 (5 bases). Germline CDR1 and CDR2: SQVTM and ANQGSEA. This CDR3 spans 13 amino acids. The V end was cut by 1 base, the J end by 5 bases, with 8 bases between.

This sequence joins TRBV7-2 and TRBJ1-5; D gene ambiguous. Germline CDR1 SGHTA, CDR2 FQGNSA. The CDR3 covers 12 residues. V lost 5 bases and J lost 6, with 8 bases in between. Here the CDR3 reads CASSPPRQPQHF. CDR3 in DNA: TGTGCCAGCAGCCCCCCTCGTCAGCCCCAGCATTTT.

The DNA of the CDR3 is TGTGCCAGCAGTTACTCGAGAGGGGGCTCGGGGAATGAGCAGTTCTTC. It encodes CASSYSRGGSGNEQFF. The rearrangement uses TRBV6-5 and TRBJ2-1; 7 bases are shared with TRBD1. The germline gives CDR1 MNHEY, CDR2 SVGAGI. CDR3 length: 16 residues. The V gene end was trimmed by 0 bases and the J gene end by 7 bases; junction bases not matched to a gene: 9.

V and J are TRBV5-4 and TRBJ2-7; D unclear. The V and J ends lost 4 bases and 2 bases respectively, with 19 bases between them. CDR1 SGHNT and CDR2 YYREEE come from the germline V gene (reference sequence). This CDR3 region has 16 residues. CDR3 in amino acids: CASSRMDGPHPYEQYF. The DNA for the CDR3 is TGTGCCAGCAGCCGGATGGATGGGCCCCACCCCTACGAGCAGTACTTC.

CDR3 in DNA: TGTGCCAGCAGCTTGGGGCAGTTTGACACTGAAGCTTTCTTT. Translation: CASSLGQFDTEAFF. The J gene is TRBJ1-1, the V gene TRBV5-5; no reliable D call. This CDR3 is built from 14 residues. Germline-derived CDR1 and CDR2 are SGHKS and YYEKEE (reference sequence). Deletions cut 0 bases from V and 3 bases from J, with 9 bases between.

The V gene is TRBV29-1, the J gene TRBJ2-7; perhaps TRBD2 as D (6 bases). Germline V gene lookup returns CDR1 SQVTM and CDR2 ANQGSEA. V dropped 2 bases and J dropped 3 bases, with 17 bases sitting between them. This CDR3 comprises 15 residues. DNA of the CDR3: TGCAGCGTTGAACCAGACAACGAGGGAGGCTACGAGCAGTACTTC. Its protein is CSVEPDNEGGYEQYF.

This clone was counted a single time. The chain is built from TRBV4-1 and TRBJ1-2; D remains ambiguous. Trimming pared 0 bases from V and 4 bases from J, leaving 12 bases between. This CDR3 is built from 15 residues. Looked up from germline, CDR1 is MGHRA and CDR2 is YSYEKL. CDR3 nucleotide sequence: TGCGCCAGCAGCCAAGAAACGGGAGCGCGCTATGGCTACACCTTC. Translating it yields CASSQETGARYGYTF.

V and J are TRBV10-2 and TRBJ2-7, with a weak D call TRBD1 (5 bases). V shed 7 bases and J shed 2 bases, with 12 bases lying between them. This CDR3 region has 13 residues. CDR1 is WSHSY and CDR2 is SAAADI in the germline V gene. CDR3 nucleotides: TGCGCCAGCACCTCGACAGAAGCCTACGAGCAGTACTTC. The encoded protein is CASTSTEAYEQYF.